A selection of T cell receptor beta chains follows, all from one sample in a study of T cell responses to AZD1222 COVID-19 vaccine. TCRdb keeps only in-frame clones here, not all; method: immunoSEQ multiplex PCR. The data show 150,000 to 200,000 clones, 80% to 95% seen once. The specimen comprised peripheral blood, sampled 28 days after the second AZD1222 dose. These receptors all stem from an adult who received the AZD1222 COVID-19 vaccine. CDR3s include the opening cysteine and the closing phenylalanine or tryptophan. The order of the fields is J gene, V gene, clone size, D gene, CDR3 DNA, CDR3 protein. A D gene is named only where the DNA matches it firmly. Clone size is shown for a subset of rows, as once, few, many or a class of expanded clone.

j_call: TRBJ1-2; v_call: TRBV11-2; clone_size: once; d_call: .; cdr3_nt: TGTGCCAGCAGCTTAGTGAGGCAGCGGCTCCTAGGTGGCTACACCTTC; cdr3_aa: CASSLVRQRLLGGYTF
j_call: TRBJ2-5; v_call: TRBV28; clone_size: .; d_call: .; cdr3_nt: TGTGCCAGCAGTTTCAGGGTTAGGGAGACCCAGTACTTC; cdr3_aa: CASSFRVRETQYF
j_call: TRBJ2-3; v_call: TRBV9; clone_size: .; d_call: .; cdr3_nt: TGTGCCAGCAGCTCCACCGGGGGAAGCACAGATACGCAGTATTTT; cdr3_aa: CASSSTGGSTDTQYF
j_call: TRBJ2-3; v_call: TRBV11-2; clone_size: once; d_call: .; cdr3_nt: TGTGCCAGCAGCTTCAACACGGGGGCCACAGATACGCAGTATTTT; cdr3_aa: CASSFNTGATDTQYF
j_call: TRBJ1-2; v_call: TRBV28; clone_size: .; d_call: .; cdr3_nt: TGTGCCAGCAGTTTCGCAGGGGAAAACTATGGCTACACCTTC; cdr3_aa: CASSFAGENYGYTF
j_call: TRBJ2-7; v_call: TRBV2; clone_size: .; d_call: .; cdr3_nt: TGTGCCAGCAAGACTCAGGTCGTGGCCTACGAGCAGTACTTC; cdr3_aa: CASKTQVVAYEQYF
j_call: TRBJ1-2; v_call: TRBV19; clone_size: .; d_call: TRBD1; cdr3_nt: TGTGCCAGTAGTGTCGACAGGGCTAACTATGGCTACACCTTC; cdr3_aa: CASSVDRANYGYTF
j_call: TRBJ1-1; v_call: TRBV2; clone_size: .; d_call: .; cdr3_nt: TGTGCCAGCAGGGTCCTAGGGTTTTCTGACACTGAAGCTTTCTTT; cdr3_aa: CASRVLGFSDTEAFF
j_call: TRBJ1-1; v_call: TRBV19; clone_size: .; d_call: .; cdr3_nt: TGTGCCAGTAGTATCCCCGGAGGGAACACTGAAGCTTTCTTT; cdr3_aa: CASSIPGGNTEAFF
j_call: TRBJ1-3; v_call: TRBV2; clone_size: .; d_call: .; cdr3_nt: TGTGCCAGCAGTGAATATCGTAGGGGTTCTGGAAACACCATATATTTT; cdr3_aa: CASSEYRRGSGNTIYF
j_call: TRBJ1-3; v_call: TRBV30; clone_size: .; d_call: .; cdr3_nt: TGTGCCTGGAGTGGGTTAACCATATATTTT; cdr3_aa: CAWSGLTIYF
j_call: TRBJ2-3; v_call: TRBV6-4; clone_size: .; d_call: TRBD2; cdr3_nt: TGTGCCAGCAGTAGCGGGGGGGCCAAAGATACGCAGTATTTT; cdr3_aa: CASSSGGAKDTQYF
j_call: TRBJ2-3; v_call: TRBV5-8; clone_size: .; d_call: .; cdr3_nt: TGTGCCAGCAGCCGTGGGGGAATGGGCACAGATACGCAGTATTTT; cdr3_aa: CASSRGGMGTDTQYF
j_call: TRBJ1-1; v_call: TRBV12-3/TRBV12-4; clone_size: .; d_call: .; cdr3_nt: TGTGCCAGCACCTCACACCAGAACACTGAAGCTTTCTTT; cdr3_aa: CASTSHQNTEAFF
j_call: TRBJ1-5; v_call: TRBV4-1; clone_size: .; d_call: .; cdr3_nt: TGCGCCAGCAGCCAAGACCCCGGGACCGGGTATCAGCCCCAGCATTTT; cdr3_aa: CASSQDPGTGYQPQHF
j_call: TRBJ2-3; v_call: TRBV20-1; clone_size: .; d_call: TRBD2; cdr3_nt: TGCAGTGCTAGTTCCGGGACTAGCGGGGGGGCCGGAGATACGCAGTATTTT; cdr3_aa: CSASSGTSGGAGDTQYF
j_call: TRBJ2-2; v_call: TRBV6-1; clone_size: .; d_call: TRBD2; cdr3_nt: TGTGCCAGCAGTGGGGAGCTACTAGCGGGGGGAACGAACACCGGGGAGCTGTTTTTT; cdr3_aa: CASSGELLAGGTNTGELFF
j_call: TRBJ1-2; v_call: TRBV28; clone_size: .; d_call: .; cdr3_nt: TGTGCCAGCAGAGACAGCCACTATGGCTACACCTTC; cdr3_aa: CASRDSHYGYTF
j_call: TRBJ2-5; v_call: TRBV11-1; clone_size: .; d_call: TRBD2; cdr3_nt: TGTGCCAGCAGCTTACAACCTAGCGGCCAAGAGACCCAGTACTTC; cdr3_aa: CASSLQPSGQETQYF
j_call: TRBJ2-3; v_call: TRBV5-6; clone_size: .; d_call: .; cdr3_nt: TGTGCCAGCAGCTTGGCCGGGTATGATACGCAGTATTTT; cdr3_aa: CASSLAGYDTQYF
j_call: TRBJ1-6; v_call: TRBV3-1/TRBV3-2; clone_size: .; d_call: .; cdr3_nt: TGTGCCAGCAGCCAAGGCGTGTCAGGTTTAAGCTCCTATAATTCACCCCTCCACTTT; cdr3_aa: CASSQGVSGLSSYNSPLHF
j_call: TRBJ1-2; v_call: TRBV20-1; clone_size: .; d_call: .; cdr3_nt: TGCAGTGCTAGAGGACTTTGGGGCTACACCTTC; cdr3_aa: CSARGLWGYTF
j_call: TRBJ1-4; v_call: TRBV28; clone_size: once; d_call: .; cdr3_nt: TGTGCCAGCAATGGGGTGAGGGAAAAACTGTTTTTT; cdr3_aa: CASNGVREKLFF
j_call: TRBJ1-6; v_call: TRBV5-1; clone_size: .; d_call: TRBD1; cdr3_nt: TGCGCCAGCAGCTACTCCGGACAGGGACGTAATTCACCCCTCCACTTT; cdr3_aa: CASSYSGQGRNSPLHF
j_call: TRBJ1-1; v_call: TRBV5-1; clone_size: .; d_call: .; cdr3_nt: TGCGCCAGCAGCAATCAGGGAGGCACTGAAGCTTTCTTT; cdr3_aa: CASSNQGGTEAFF
j_call: TRBJ2-7; v_call: TRBV2; clone_size: .; d_call: .; cdr3_nt: TGTGCCAGCAGTGACGGAGGGCCCGAGCAGTACTTC; cdr3_aa: CASSDGGPEQYF
j_call: TRBJ2-7; v_call: TRBV7-7; clone_size: .; d_call: TRBD1; cdr3_nt: TGTGCCAGCAGCAAGGGACAGGGGGCAGGATACGAGCAGTACTTC; cdr3_aa: CASSKGQGAGYEQYF
j_call: TRBJ1-1; v_call: TRBV19; clone_size: .; d_call: TRBD1; cdr3_nt: TGTGCCAGTAGACGACCCGGGACAGGACGCATATCCTTCCATACTGAAGCTTTCTTT; cdr3_aa: CASRRPGTGRISFHTEAFF
j_call: TRBJ2-1; v_call: TRBV5-1; clone_size: .; d_call: TRBD2; cdr3_nt: TGCGCCAGCAGCTTGGCCGCTAGCGGGGGCAATGAGCAGTTCTTC; cdr3_aa: CASSLAASGGNEQFF